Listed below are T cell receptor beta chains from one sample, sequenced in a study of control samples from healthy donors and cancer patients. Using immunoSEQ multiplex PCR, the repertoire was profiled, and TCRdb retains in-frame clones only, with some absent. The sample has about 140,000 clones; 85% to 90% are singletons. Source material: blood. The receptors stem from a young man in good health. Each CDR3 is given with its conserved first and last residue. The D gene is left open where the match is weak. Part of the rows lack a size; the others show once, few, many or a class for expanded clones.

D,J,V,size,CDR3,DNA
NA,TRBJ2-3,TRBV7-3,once,CASSLSDPTDTQYF,TGTGCCAGCAGCTTATCAGATCCCACAGATACGCAGTATTTT
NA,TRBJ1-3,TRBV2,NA,CASSPGTGNTIYF,TGTGCCAGCAGTCCCGGGACTGGGAACACCATATATTTT
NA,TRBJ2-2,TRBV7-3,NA,CASSLVGGPGELFF,TGTGCCAGCAGCCTTGTCGGGGGCCCCGGGGAGCTGTTTTTT
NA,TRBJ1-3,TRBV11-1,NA,CASSPEGPDSGNTIYF,TGTGCCAGCAGCCCAGAGGGGCCGGACTCTGGAAACACCATATATTTT
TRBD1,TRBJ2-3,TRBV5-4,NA,CASSLSRGSADTQYF,TGTGCCAGCAGCTTATCCAGGGGGTCCGCAGATACGCAGTATTTT
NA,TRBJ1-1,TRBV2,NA,CASSEGRGEAFF,TGTGCCAGCAGTGAAGGGCGGGGTGAAGCTTTCTTT
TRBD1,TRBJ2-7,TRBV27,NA,CASSHRGPYEQYF,TGTGCCAGCAGCCACAGGGGCCCCTACGAGCAGTACTTC
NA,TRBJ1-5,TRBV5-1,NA,CASSAGVGNNQPQHF,TGCGCCAGCTCCGCCGGGGTGGGGAACAATCAGCCCCAGCATTTT
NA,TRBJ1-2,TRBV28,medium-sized,CAGGGPSNYGYTF,TGTGCCGGAGGGGGGCCATCGAACTATGGCTACACCTTC
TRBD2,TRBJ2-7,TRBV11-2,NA,CASSSGLAGYEQYF,TGTGCCAGCAGTTCGGGACTAGCGGGATACGAGCAGTACTTC
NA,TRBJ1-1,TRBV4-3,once,CASSQILGDTEAFF,TGCGCCAGCAGCCAGATACTAGGGGACACTGAAGCTTTCTTT
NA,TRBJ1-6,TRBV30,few,CASLGAGSPLHF,TGTGCCTCTCTGGGGGCCGGATCACCCCTCCACTTT
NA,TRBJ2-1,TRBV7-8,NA,CASSLGRGDEQFF,TGTGCCAGCAGCTTAGGGCGGGGCGATGAGCAGTTCTTC
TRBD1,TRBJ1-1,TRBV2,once,CASTETGGGLNTEAFF,TGTGCCAGCACTGAGACAGGGGGGGGCTTGAACACTGAAGCTTTCTTT
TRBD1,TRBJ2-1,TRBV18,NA,CASSPASDRVGRNEQFF,TGTGCCAGCTCCCCCGCCTCGGACAGGGTAGGTAGGAATGAGCAGTTCTTC
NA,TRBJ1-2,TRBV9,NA,CASSVSAGNAYTF,TGTGCCAGCAGCGTATCGGCAGGGAATGCCTACACCTTC
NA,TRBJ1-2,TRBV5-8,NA,CASSFRGARSVYGYTF,TGTGCCAGCAGCTTCCGGGGAGCTCGCTCGGTCTATGGCTACACCTTC
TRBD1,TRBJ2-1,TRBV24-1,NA,CATSDGGQGGSNEQFF,TGTGCCACCAGTGATGGGGGACAGGGGGGTTCCAATGAGCAGTTCTTC
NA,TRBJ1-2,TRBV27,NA,CASSLTANYGYTF,TGTGCCAGCAGTTTAACAGCCAACTATGGCTACACCTTC
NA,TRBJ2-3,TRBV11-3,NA,CASSLALRDTQYF,TGTGCCAGCAGCTTAGCGTTAAGAGATACGCAGTATTTT
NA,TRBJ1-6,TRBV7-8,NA,CASSLIQGDNSPLHF,TGTGCCAGCAGCCTCATACAGGGTGATAATTCACCCCTCCACTTT
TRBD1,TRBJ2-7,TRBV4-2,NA,CASSPGTGIYEQYF,TGTGCCAGCAGCCCCGGGACAGGGATCTACGAGCAGTACTTC
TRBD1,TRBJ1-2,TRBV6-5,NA,CASSSGQGNYGYTF,TGTGCCAGCAGCTCCGGACAGGGAAACTATGGCTACACCTTC
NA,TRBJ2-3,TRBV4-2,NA,CASSQELEPTDTQYF,TGTGCCAGCAGCCAAGAACTAGAACCCACAGATACGCAGTATTTT
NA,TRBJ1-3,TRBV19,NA,CASSNVGRISGNTIYF,TGTGCCAGTAGTAACGTCGGACGGATCTCTGGAAACACCATATATTTT
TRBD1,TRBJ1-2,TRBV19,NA,CASSTGPQGLGYGYTF,TGTGCCAGTAGTACCGGTCCACAGGGGTTGGGCTATGGCTACACCTTC
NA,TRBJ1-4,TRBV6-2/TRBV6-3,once,CASSYEGREKLFF,TGTGCCAGCAGTTACGAGGGGAGGGAAAAACTGTTTTTT
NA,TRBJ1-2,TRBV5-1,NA,CASSLAVGENYGYTF,TGCGCCAGCAGCTTGGCCGTGGGGGAAAACTATGGCTACACCTTC
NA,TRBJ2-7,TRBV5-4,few,CASIPGDEQYF,TGTGCCAGCATCCCTGGGGACGAGCAGTACTTC
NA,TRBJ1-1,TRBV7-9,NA,CASRKNRDEAFF,TGTGCCAGCAGAAAAAACAGGGATGAAGCTTTCTTT
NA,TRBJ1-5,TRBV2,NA,CASRGQLRQPQHF,TGTGCCAGCAGAGGACAGTTAAGGCAGCCCCAGCATTTT
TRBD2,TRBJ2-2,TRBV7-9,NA,CASSLDGGANTGELFF,TGTGCCAGCAGCTTAGACGGGGGGGCCAACACCGGGGAGCTGTTTTTT
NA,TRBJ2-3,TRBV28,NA,CASSRGGTDTQYF,TGTGCCAGCAGTCGAGGAGGCACAGATACGCAGTATTTT
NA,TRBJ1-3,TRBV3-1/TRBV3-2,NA,CASSQGASGNTIYF,TGTGCCAGCAGCCAAGGCGCCTCTGGAAACACCATATATTTT
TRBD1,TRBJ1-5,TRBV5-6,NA,CASSFLGQGSQPQHF,TGTGCCAGCAGCTTTCTAGGACAGGGCAGCCAGCCCCAGCATTTT
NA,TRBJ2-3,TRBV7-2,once,CASSLVPWGRSTDTQYF,TGTGCCAGCAGCTTAGTTCCCTGGGGGAGGAGCACAGATACGCAGTATTTT
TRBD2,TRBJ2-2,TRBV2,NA,CASKLAASNTGELFF,TGTGCCAGCAAGCTAGCGGCATCGAACACCGGGGAGCTGTTTTTT
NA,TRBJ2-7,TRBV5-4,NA,CASSQRGVSYEQYF,TGTGCCAGCAGTCAGAGGGGTGTATCCTACGAGCAGTACTTC
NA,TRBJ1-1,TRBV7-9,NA,CASGNTVNTEAFF,TGTGCCAGCGGGAATACAGTGAACACTGAAGCTTTCTTT
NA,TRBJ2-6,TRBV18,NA,CASSQDPLPGANVLTF,TGTGCCAGCTCGCAGGACCCCTTGCCTGGGGCCAACGTCCTGACTTTC
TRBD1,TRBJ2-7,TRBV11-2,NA,CASSLDRRQGEGEQYF,TGTGCCAGCAGCTTAGATAGAAGGCAGGGGGAAGGCGAGCAGTACTTC
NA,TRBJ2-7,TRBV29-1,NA,CSARHNYEQYF,TGCAGCGCTAGACATAACTACGAGCAGTACTTC
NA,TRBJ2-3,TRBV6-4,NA,CASSDDFTDTQYF,TGTGCCAGCAGTGACGATTTCACAGATACGCAGTATTTT
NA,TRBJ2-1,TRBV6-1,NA,CASSEGSGNEQFF,TGTGCCAGCAGTGAGGGCTCAGGCAATGAGCAGTTCTTC
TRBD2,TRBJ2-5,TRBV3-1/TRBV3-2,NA,CASSQALAEETQYF,TGTGCCAGCAGCCAAGCGCTAGCGGAGGAGACCCAGTACTTC
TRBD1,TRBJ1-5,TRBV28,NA,CASSGWTGFGNQPQHF,TGTGCCAGCAGTGGATGGACAGGGTTTGGCAATCAGCCCCAGCATTTT
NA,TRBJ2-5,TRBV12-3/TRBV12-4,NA,CASSLPPEETQYF,TGTGCCAGCAGTTTGCCACCAGAGGAGACCCAGTACTTC
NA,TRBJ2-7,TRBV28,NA,CASSGNQEQYF,TGTGCCAGCAGTGGCAATCAGGAGCAGTACTTC
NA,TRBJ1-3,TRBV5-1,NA,CASSPTVQGSGNTIYF,TGCGCCAGCAGCCCGACAGTCCAAGGATCTGGAAACACCATATATTTT
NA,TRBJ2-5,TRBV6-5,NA,CASRRSGQETQYF,TGTGCCAGCAGGCGGAGTGGCCAAGAGACCCAGTACTTC
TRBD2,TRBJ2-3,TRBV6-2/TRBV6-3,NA,CASSLTGFRLAGTSSTDTQYF,TGTGCCAGCAGCCTGACGGGGTTCAGGCTAGCGGGGACTTCTAGCACAGATACGCAGTATTTT
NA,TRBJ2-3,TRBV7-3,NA,CASSRVPTDTQYF,TGTGCCAGCAGCCGGGTCCCGACAGATACGCAGTATTTT
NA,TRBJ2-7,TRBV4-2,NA,CASSPDRGGGYEQYF,TGTGCCAGCAGCCCCGACAGGGGCGGGGGCTACGAGCAGTACTTC
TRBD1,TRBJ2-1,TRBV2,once,CASKRDRGNEQFF,TGTGCCAGCAAGCGGGACAGGGGCAATGAGCAGTTCTTC
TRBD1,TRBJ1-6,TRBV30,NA,CAWRGDRGQIPLHF,TGTGCCTGGAGGGGCGACAGGGGGCAAATACCCCTCCACTTT
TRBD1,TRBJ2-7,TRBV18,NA,CASSPSASRTGRNEQYF,TGTGCCAGCTCACCAAGTGCGTCCAGGACAGGGCGGAACGAGCAGTACTTC
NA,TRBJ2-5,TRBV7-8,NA,CASSPQPRPRRETQYF,TGTGCCAGCAGCCCGCAACCCCGTCCGAGACGAGAGACCCAGTACTTC